One TCR beta chain is described in this entry. Its antigen remains unidentified. Documented time point: second of two post-therapy site-matched biopsies roughly two months apart. This record comes from a study of T cells in tumors after PD-1 blockade. Study in general: Patients had no prior checkpoint blockade, systemic immunosuppressants, or anti-cancer therapy within 4 weeks.

The repertoire was sequenced with immunoSEQ multiplex PCR; TCRdb's copy has only in-frame clones and lacks some. The sample yields thousands of clones, roughly 60% seen once. Whole-study results and caveats: After therapy, most expanded exhausted CD8+ clones were absent pre-treatment, suggesting clonal replacement.

The V segment lost 5 bases and the J segment 6 bases; nucleotides outside the gene matches: 4. Per the germline V gene, CDR1 is SGHTA and CDR2 is FQGNSA. There are 15 residues in the CDR3. This sequence was found in a human donor with basal cell carcinoma. The material sequenced was tumor tissue, taken after anti-PD-1 treatment. The chain recombines TRBV7-2 with TRBJ2-1, with 13 bases aligning to TRBD2. The CDR3 nucleotides read TGTGCCAGCAGCCCTAGACTAGCGGGGGGCAATGAGCAGTTCTTC. Translated: CASSPRLAGGNEQFF. The full variable domain, rest sourced from reference TRBV7-2 and TRBJ2-1, is GAGVSQSPSNKVTEKGKDVELRCDPISGHTALYWYRQSLGQGLEFLIYFQGNSAPDKSGLPSDRFSAERTGGSVSTLTIQRTQQEDSAVYLCASSPRLAGGNEQFFGPGTRLTVL.